These T cell receptor beta chains were read from a single sample in a study of cytomegalovirus exposure and HLA in healthy donors. Assay: immunoSEQ multiplex PCR; the TCRdb copy retains only in-frame clones and omits some. Counted here are 95,000 to 150,000 clones, around three fifths occurring once; the ten biggest clones make up approximately 8.5%. Sample: PBMCs. The origin of the receptors is a woman aged 40 to 50 in good health and CMV-seropositive. Both conserved end residues are part of each CDR3. A D gene is named only where the DNA matches it firmly. Size is omitted from some rows. Given values are once, few, many or a class for expanded clones.

abundance	d_gene	v_gene	j_gene	CDR3nt	CDR3aa
NA	NA	TRBV6-6	TRBJ2-3	TGTGCCAGCAGTTACCAAGCACCGACAGTCACAGATACGCAGTATTTT	CASSYQAPTVTDTQYF
NA	TRBD1	TRBV9	TRBJ1-3	TGTGCCAGCAGCTTACCGGGACAGGGGGCATACACCATATATTTT	CASSLPGQGAYTIYF
NA	TRBD2	TRBV30	TRBJ2-5	TGTGCCTGGAAGGGACTAGGGGATGGGGGGGAGCAGTACTTC	CAWKGLGDGGEQYF
few	TRBD2	TRBV7-3	TRBJ2-1	TGTGCCAGCAGCGTTACTAGCGGTCCCAATGAGCAGTTCTTC	CASSVTSGPNEQFF
few	NA	TRBV6-5	TRBJ1-1	TGTGCCAGCAGGAGAGAGGCTGAAGCTTTCTTT	CASRREAEAFF
few	NA	TRBV7-9	TRBJ2-7	TGTGCCAGCAGCCAGGGCGTTTCACACGAGCAGTACTTC	CASSQGVSHEQYF
NA	TRBD2	TRBV7-6	TRBJ2-2	TGTGCCAGCAGCCCCCCCCGACTAGCGGGAAACACCGGGGAGCTGTTTTTT	CASSPPRLAGNTGELFF
NA	TRBD2	TRBV28	TRBJ2-3	TGTGCCAGCAGAAGGGCTAGCGGGACCCGCACAGATACGCAGTATTTT	CASRRASGTRTDTQYF
NA	NA	TRBV5-6	TRBJ2-3	TGTGCCAGCAGCTTGTACGGGGGGCGCATCGATACGCAGTATTTT	CASSLYGGRIDTQYF
NA	NA	TRBV6-5	TRBJ2-5	TGTGCCAGCAGTTACAACCAGGGGTGGCAAGAGACCCAGTACTTC	CASSYNQGWQETQYF
few	NA	TRBV5-1	TRBJ1-3	TGCGCCAGCAGCTTGGGCCAGGGAAACACCATATATTTT	CASSLGQGNTIYF
NA	TRBD1	TRBV5-1	TRBJ1-1	TGCGCCAGCAGCTCGGACAGGACGAACACTGAAGCTTTCTTT	CASSSDRTNTEAFF
NA	TRBD2	TRBV29-1	TRBJ2-2	TGCAGCGCCGGACTAGCGGGCGACACCGGGGAGCTGTTTTTT	CSAGLAGDTGELFF
NA	TRBD2	TRBV5-1	TRBJ2-3	TGCGCCAGCAGGGGGACTAGCAGAGGAGCGCAGTATTTT	CASRGTSRGAQYF
few	NA	TRBV25-1	TRBJ2-5	TGTGCCAGCAGTGAATCCACACCCACCCAGTACTTC	CASSESTPTQYF
NA	TRBD2	TRBV6-5	TRBJ2-5	TGTGCCAGCAGTTACGAGGTAGCGGGAGCTCCCCAGTACTTC	CASSYEVAGAPQYF
NA	NA	TRBV2	TRBJ2-2	TGTGCCAGCAGTCTCCTCTCAGGGGTCACCGGGGAGCTGTTTTTT	CASSLLSGVTGELFF
NA	TRBD2	TRBV9	TRBJ2-1	TGTGCCAGCAGCGTAGTGTCCGGGGGGGCCGCATACAATGAGCAGTTCTTC	CASSVVSGGAAYNEQFF
NA	NA	TRBV6-5	TRBJ1-2	TGTGCCAGCGCCATTGATTGGGCGAGCTATGGCTACACCTTC	CASAIDWASYGYTF
NA	NA	TRBV9	TRBJ2-5	TGTGCCAGCAGCTCACCGACTGGAGAGACCCAGTACTTC	CASSSPTGETQYF
NA	TRBD1	TRBV19	TRBJ2-3	TGTGCCAGTAGAAAAGAGGGGGCCGGCACAGATACGCAGTATTTT	CASRKEGAGTDTQYF
NA	NA	TRBV9	TRBJ2-5	TGTGCCAGCAGCGTAGGGGCAGCAGTTGGGGAGACCCAGTACTTC	CASSVGAAVGETQYF
NA	TRBD1	TRBV6-6	TRBJ1-1	TGTGCCAGCACTGACAGGGGTATGAACACTGAAGCTTTCTTT	CASTDRGMNTEAFF
NA	TRBD1	TRBV7-6	TRBJ1-4	TGTGCCAGCAGCTTAGGGATACCGGGACAGCTGTATGAAAAACTGTTTTTT	CASSLGIPGQLYEKLFF
NA	TRBD2	TRBV2	TRBJ2-7	TGTGCCAGCAGTGGCGGGGGGTCCTACGAGCAGTACTTC	CASSGGGSYEQYF
once	NA	TRBV30	TRBJ2-5	TGTGCCTGGAGCCACAGCCTGGAGGGAGAGACCCAGTACTTC	CAWSHSLEGETQYF
NA	TRBD1	TRBV4-1	TRBJ1-1	TGCGCCAGCAGCCAAGAGGGGGACAGGGGATTCTCTTTCTTT	CASSQEGDRGFSFF
NA	TRBD1	TRBV10-2	TRBJ1-3	TGCGCCAGCAGGTCCTTTGGGACAGGGCCGAACTACCCATCTGGAAACACCATATATTTT	CASRSFGTGPNYPSGNTIYF
NA	TRBD1	TRBV6-1	TRBJ1-1	TGTGCCAGCAGTGAACAGGGGACAGGGGGCACTGAAGCTTTCTTT	CASSEQGTGGTEAFF
NA	TRBD1	TRBV2	TRBJ2-7	TGTGCCAGCAGTGAAGACAGGGGCAACGAGCAGTACTTC	CASSEDRGNEQYF
NA	TRBD1	TRBV28	TRBJ1-2	TGTGCCAGCGACCCCGAAGGGACAGTTGGCAGGATCTATGGCTACACCTTC	CASDPEGTVGRIYGYTF
few	TRBD1	TRBV2	TRBJ1-1	TGTGCCAGCAGGGCAGGACAGGGGGTGCGAGGCACTGAAGCTTTCTTT	CASRAGQGVRGTEAFF
NA	NA	TRBV30	TRBJ1-4	TGTGCCTGGAGCCCGGACGGGGTCTATGAAAAACTGTTTTTT	CAWSPDGVYEKLFF
NA	TRBD2	TRBV2	TRBJ2-2	TGTGCCAGCAGTGGGATAGCGGGTACGAACACCGGGGAGCTGTTTTTT	CASSGIAGTNTGELFF
NA	NA	TRBV7-2	TRBJ2-7	TGTGCCAGCAGCTTAGGGCCGTCCTACGAGCAGTACTTC	CASSLGPSYEQYF
few	NA	TRBV28	TRBJ2-5	TGTGCCTCCGGGGACCAAGAGACCCAGTACTTC	CASGDQETQYF
NA	TRBD1	TRBV6-1	TRBJ2-5	TGTGCCAGCAGCGAAGGGGACAGGACGTACCAAGAGACCCAGTACTTC	CASSEGDRTYQETQYF
NA	TRBD1	TRBV6-5	TRBJ1-1	TGTGCCAGCAGTCCGGGACAGGGGGCTAACACTGAAGCTTTCTTT	CASSPGQGANTEAFF
NA	NA	TRBV28	TRBJ1-6	TGTGCCAGCAGCCTAGGGAGGGTTTCACCCCTCCACTTT	CASSLGRVSPLHF
NA	TRBD2	TRBV5-1	TRBJ2-5	TGCGCCAGCAGCCTGGGGACTAGCGGGGGGATGGAGACCCAGTACTTC	CASSLGTSGGMETQYF